This TCR beta chain was sequenced for a study of shared clonotypes between healthy human individuals. Those who donated, Caucasian adults without exception, all lived in Nashville, Tennessee. Germline V lookup: CDR1 GTSNPN, CDR2 SVGIG (reference sequence). Trimming left V 0 bases short and J 5 bases short, with 10 bases between. This CDR3 is 13 amino acids long. A deep-level run was used for the assay. Every immunoSEQ plate was one replicate of a subset's evenly spread DNA. Data came from immunoSEQ multiplex PCR; TCRdb stores just in-frame clones and leaves some out. The sample includes about 990,000 clones, 70% to 80% of them seen just once.

This TCR was recovered from a man aged 18 to 30 in good health. Some clones in this sample may be carry-over from other donors' samples. The genes are TRBV30 and TRBJ2-5; no definite D call. What was sequenced was memory CD4+ T cells from PBMCs. The subset: CD45RA-negative fraction. CDR3 sequence reads: CAWSVAGQETQYF. In nucleotides, the CDR3 is TGTGCCTGGAGTGTAGCCGGGCAGGAGACCCAGTACTTC.